These T cell receptor beta chains were read from a single sample in a study of shared clonotypes between healthy human individuals. Only in-frame clones appear in the TCRdb table, and some are missing; sequencing was by immunoSEQ multiplex PCR. Of around 1.4 million clones in the sample, roughly 98.5% are singletons; the top ten hold 0.36%. The sample comprised naive CD4+ T cells sorted from blood. All receptors come from a man aged 25-45 years in good health. Each CDR3 is given without its conserved first and last residue.

V gene: TRBV19
J gene: TRBJ1-1
CDR3 protein: ASSDWGAVTEAF

V gene: TRBV6-1
J gene: TRBJ2-7
CDR3 protein: ASSGPGGYEQY

V gene: TRBV6-5
J gene: TRBJ2-1
CDR3 protein: ASSKTSVSYNEQF

V gene: TRBV6-5
J gene: TRBJ2-3
CDR3 protein: ASSYSGADTQY

V gene: TRBV18
J gene: TRBJ1-5
CDR3 protein: ASSPFGGQGMHQPQH

V gene: TRBV11-2
J gene: TRBJ2-1
CDR3 protein: ASSLVGGRAQPSPF

V gene: TRBV2
J gene: TRBJ2-3
CDR3 protein: ATRSDTQY

V gene: TRBV30
J gene: TRBJ2-3
CDR3 protein: AWNPGLATDTQY

V gene: TRBV5-4
J gene: TRBJ2-7
CDR3 protein: ASSLPGQGNSYEQY

V gene: TRBV2
J gene: TRBJ2-7
CDR3 protein: ASSYSEAYEQY

V gene: TRBV6-1
J gene: TRBJ2-3
CDR3 protein: ASSEYLGTDTQY

V gene: TRBV7-8
J gene: TRBJ1-2
CDR3 protein: ASSAQTYYGYT

V gene: TRBV25-1
J gene: TRBJ2-7
CDR3 protein: ASMGRGLYEQY

V gene: TRBV5-1
J gene: TRBJ2-7
CDR3 protein: ASSPLTGGRYEQY

V gene: TRBV15
J gene: TRBJ2-5
CDR3 protein: ATSRASPSMGETQY

V gene: TRBV28
J gene: TRBJ2-1
CDR3 protein: ASHSGIPTYNEQF

V gene: TRBV4-3
J gene: TRBJ2-5
CDR3 protein: ASSRESGVQETQY

V gene: TRBV28
J gene: TRBJ2-7
CDR3 protein: ASSLVGQGREQY

V gene: TRBV9
J gene: TRBJ2-5
CDR3 protein: ASSGNRPGETQY

V gene: TRBV14
J gene: TRBJ1-1
CDR3 protein: ASSQPGPDTEAF

V gene: TRBV19
J gene: TRBJ2-2
CDR3 protein: ASSIETGRTGELF

V gene: TRBV7-8
J gene: TRBJ2-7
CDR3 protein: ASSSGRPPGEQY

V gene: TRBV5-5
J gene: TRBJ2-7
CDR3 protein: ASSGLADYEQY

V gene: TRBV18
J gene: TRBJ2-1
CDR3 protein: ASSPSQTGIAYNEQF

V gene: TRBV4-3
J gene: TRBJ2-7
CDR3 protein: ASSQAGTSSAEQY

V gene: TRBV5-1
J gene: TRBJ2-1
CDR3 protein: ASSRGLADYNEQF

V gene: TRBV6-1
J gene: TRBJ2-7
CDR3 protein: ASRETGTGHEQY

V gene: TRBV6-1
J gene: TRBJ1-1
CDR3 protein: ASREQGITEAF

V gene: TRBV28
J gene: TRBJ1-5
CDR3 protein: ASSTSRRGHQPQH

V gene: TRBV15
J gene: TRBJ2-2
CDR3 protein: ATSREQFTGELF

V gene: TRBV5-4
J gene: TRBJ1-1
CDR3 protein: ASSTTGRAEAF

V gene: TRBV18
J gene: TRBJ1-1
CDR3 protein: ASSPPDRRNTEAF

V gene: TRBV11-3
J gene: TRBJ2-3
CDR3 protein: ASSLGPPTDTQY

V gene: TRBV5-1
J gene: TRBJ1-1
CDR3 protein: ASSITGARGTEAF

V gene: TRBV7-7
J gene: TRBJ2-3
CDR3 protein: ASSSRTDTQY

V gene: TRBV28
J gene: TRBJ1-4
CDR3 protein: ASSLIAASGRRTTNEKLF

V gene: TRBV2
J gene: TRBJ1-5
CDR3 protein: ASRTASNQPQH

V gene: TRBV5-1
J gene: TRBJ2-2
CDR3 protein: ASSVGLAGGVPGELF

V gene: TRBV5-1
J gene: TRBJ2-6
CDR3 protein: ASSYRPGTGANVLT

V gene: TRBV19
J gene: TRBJ2-1
CDR3 protein: ASSITIQGHEQF

V gene: TRBV29-1
J gene: TRBJ2-1
CDR3 protein: SSGLAGEQF